This T cell receptor beta chain was found in a study of cytomegalovirus exposure and HLA in healthy donors. Across the whole study: Previous work identified 120 million or so unique TCR beta sequences from around 200 million T cells.

Germline V gene lookup returns CDR1 SGHNT and CDR2 YENEEA. V dropped 5 bases and J dropped 0; count of bases not matched to a gene: 5. The CDR3 is made up of 17 amino acids. The PCR employed 60 Vbeta primers together with 13 Jbeta primers. TCRdb's copy holds only in-frame clones and misses some; the assay was immunoSEQ multiplex PCR. The table includes some 190,000 clones, 76% detected once. The chain joins TRBV11-3 to TRBJ1-5, with TRBD1 identical over 12 bases. Sequences were obtained from PBMCs. The TCR comes from a woman in her thirties in good health and CMV-seropositive. CDR3 region: CASSPGQGAGSNQPQHF. The DNA for the CDR3 is TGTGCCAGCAGCCCGGGACAGGGGGCGGGTAGCAATCAGCCCCAGCATTTT.